This T cell receptor (beta chain) was observed in a study of blood T cell repertoires in COVID-19. Study background: Sites in the United States, Italy and Spain provided acute and convalescent COVID-19 samples. PBMCs, B-cell-depleted T cells, or T cells provided the cDNA or gDNA that made up the material.

The protocol was immunoSEQ multiplex PCR, while the TCRdb copy is restricted to in-frame clones and leaves out a portion. Here the sample spans 200,000 to 300,000 clones, about 90% being singletons. Those enrolled in Seattle joined during active infection and were followed longitudinally afterward. CDR3 length equals 16 residues. CDR1 and CDR2 from the germline V gene are GTSNPN and SVGIG (reference sequence). With 0 bases clipped from V and 2 bases from J, the junction kept 7 bases outside the gene matches. The sequencing input was peripheral blood. The receptor's source is a young adult with COVID-19, enrolled during active disease. The chain links TRBV30 to TRBJ2-7; 10 bases agree with TRBD1. CDR3 region: CAWSVWGDRGTYEQYF. The CDR3 nucleotides read TGTGCCTGGAGTGTATGGGGGGACAGGGGAACCTACGAGCAGTACTTC.